Presented here are 12 T cell receptor beta chains from one specimen sequenced in a study of tumor-infiltrating lymphocytes in primary liver carcinoma. Starting material for RNA and DNA co-extraction consisted of about 20-32 mg of unsorted bulk tissue. Constant-region priming of around 500 ng total RNA yielded TCR beta cDNA. Library construction for TCR beta comprised three nested multiplex PCR rounds performed with slightly modified ARM-PCR. TRBV1-TRBV30 forward primers paired with a C-beta reverse primer were used in the first two PCR rounds, which ran approximately 10 cycles each. Via MiXCR, TCRdb re-called the multiplex PCR reads, giving one row per CDR3 protein. The table lists about 44,000 distinct CDR3 sequences, roughly 77% of them singletons. Source material: liver tumor tissue from sampling region 3. Sample subset: tumor region T3, left-lateral pole. The receptors originated from a man aged 35 to 55 with primary liver carcinoma and hepatitis B virus infection.

About this clonotype: Mismatch with germline at one junction end may stem from a read error. This rearrangement joins TRBV12-3 or TRBV12-4 to TRBJ2-2; D tentatively fits TRBD1 or TRBD2 (5 bases each). CDR3 size: 12 residues. CDR3 sequence reads: CARSKGAGALFF. The CDR3, as DNA: TGTGCCAGAAGCAAAGGGGCCGGGGCGCTGTTTTTT.

This clonotype came up many times. V and J are TRBV7-9 and TRBJ1-6; D unclear. Germline CDR1 and CDR2: SEHNR and FQNEAQ (reference sequence). The germline V and J ends were trimmed by 0 bases and 8 bases, with 2 bases remaining between them. CDR3 length: 12 residues. For the CDR3, the DNA is TGTGCCAGCAGCTTAGCCCATTCACCCCTCCACTTT. Protein product: CASSLAHSPLHF. Full variable domain (missing parts from reference TRBV7-9 and TRBJ1-6): DTGVSQNPRHKITKRGQNVTFRCDPISEHNRLYWYRQTLGQGPEFLTYFQNEAQLEKSRLLSDRFSAERPKGSFSTLEIQRTEQGDSAMYLCASSLAHSPLHFGNGTRLTVT.

This clonotype was observed at least ten times. The chain joins TRBV6-5 to TRBJ2-7, with TRBD1 matching over 9 bases. The CDR3 is made up of 15 amino acids. Trimming cost V 2 bases and J 7 bases; bases outside gene matches: 9. Germline V gene lookup returns CDR1 MNHEY and CDR2 SVGAGI. CDR3 protein: CASSYASDGTGEQYF. The CDR3 nucleotides read TGTGCCAGCAGTTACGCCTCAGACGGGACAGGGGAGCAGTACTTC.

This clonotype was seen repeatedly, ten times or more. J is TRBJ2-2 and V is TRBV10-1; no definite D call. Trimming left V 0 bases short and J 3 bases short, with 8 bases between. The CDR3 covers 15 residues. CDR1 and CDR2 (germline): WNHNN, SYGVQD (reference sequence). DNA of the CDR3: TGCGCCAGCAGTGAGTCATCGCAGTACACCGGGGAGCTGTTTTTT. The encoded protein is CASSESSQYTGELFF.

Concerning this clonotype itself: Likely a read error: the CDR3 ends without its conserved phenylalanine or tryptophan. This rearrangement joins TRBV7-9 to TRBJ1-1; D remains unclear. CDR3 length equals 14 residues. CDR1 SEHNR and CDR2 FQNEAQ come from the germline V gene (reference sequence). V was clipped by 5 bases and J by 6 bases, with 16 bases between them. Here the CDR3 DNA reads TGTGCCAGCAGCCGTGAGACGGCAATCTCTGAAGCTTTCATT. Its translation is CASSRETAISEAFI.

A note on this clonotype: The junction shows a germline mismatch at one end, possibly a read error. The rearrangement joins TRBV10-3 to TRBJ2-5, with 10 bases matching TRBD1. Germline V lookup: CDR1 ENHRY, CDR2 SYGVKD. This CDR3 region has 15 residues. The CDR3 DNA is TGTGTCATCAGTGAGCTTGACAGGGGGCTTCGGACCCAGTACTTC. It yields the protein CVISELDRGLRTQYF.

On this clonotype: Given the absence of the conserved phenylalanine or tryptophan at the CDR3 end, a read error is likely. The rearrangement joins TRBV7-8 to TRBJ2-2; D is possibly TRBD2 (5 bases). Germline V gene lookup returns CDR1 SGHVS and CDR2 FQNEAQ. The CDR3 covers 12 residues. In nucleotides, the CDR3 is TGTGCCAGCAGCTTTAGAGTGAGGGAACTGTTTTTA. This translates into CASSFRVRELFL.

Remarks on this clonotype: One base away lies a much larger clone, so this may be a sequencing read error. The chain recombines TRBV2 with TRBJ2-6; D gene ambiguous. CDR3 length equals 14 residues. Germline loops: CDR1 SNHLY, CDR2 FYNNEI. The V gene lost 6 bases and the J gene lost 3 bases, with 9 bases spanning the gap. CDR3 amino acids: CASSPVIGANVLTF. In DNA, the CDR3 is TGTGCCAGCAGCCCCGTAATTGGGGCCAACGTCCTGACTTTC.

This rearrangement joins TRBV11-1 to TRBJ2-1; D is unclear. CDR3 length: 13 residues. Looked up from germline, CDR1 is SGHAT and CDR2 is FQDESV (reference sequence). V was shortened by 7 bases and J by 7 bases, with 14 bases between the two germline ends. The CDR3 here is CASNLGQANEQFF. In nucleotides, the CDR3 is TGTGCCAGCAATTTAGGCCAGGCAAATGAGCAGTTCTTC.

For this clonotype: The junction does not match germline at one end; this may be a read error. The chain couples TRBV12-3 or TRBV12-4 to TRBJ2-3; no reliable D call. The CDR3 covers 12 residues. The CDR3 loop reads CASSRATDTQYF. CDR3 bases: TGTGCCAGCAGCAGAGCCACAGATACGCAATATTTT.

This clonotype was recorded a few times. This may be a read error, as it is one base from a much larger clone. V is TRBV6-2 or TRBV6-3 and J is TRBJ2-1; 9 positions match TRBD1. V lost 4 bases to trimming and J lost 4 bases; unmatched junction nucleotides: 8. From germline, CDR1 is MNHEY and CDR2 SVGEGT. The CDR3 is 16 residues long. CDR3 loop: CASSSITGQGYNEQFF. The CDR3 DNA follows: TGTGCCAGCAGTTCGATCACGGGACAGGGATACAATGAGCAGTTCTTC.

For this clonotype: The junction and the germline gene differ at one end; a read error may be behind it. The V and J genes are TRBV12-3 or TRBV12-4 and TRBJ2-1; TRBD2 agrees at 7 bases. This CDR3 is built from 19 residues. CDR3 nucleotides: TGTGCCAGCAGTAAAGGACTAACGGGAGGCCGGAGCTCCTACAATGAGCAGTTTTTC. Protein: CASSKGLTGGRSSYNEQFF.